Sequencing of this T cell receptor (beta chain) was carried out in a study of cytotoxic CD8 clonotypes in ibrutinib-treated CLL. Study summary: Treatment had run for a median around 12 months, range 6 to 36, when response samples were taken. Sequencing produced an average of roughly 280,000 productive templates and tens of thousands of productive rearrangements per sample.

Study-wide points: There were few public clonotypes, and on treatment they contracted or stayed stable. Clonality was higher at ibrutinib response and returned toward baseline at progression.

Comment on this clone: The antigen is undetermined.

Repertoires were generated with immunoSEQ multiplex PCR, while TCRdb's copy carries only in-frame clones and drops some. The data show about 180,000 clones, with under 90% seen just once and about 5% held by the top ten. The germline CDR1 and CDR2 sequences are LGHNT and FRNRAP. V was trimmed by 8 bases and J by 4 bases, leaving 9 bases between them. The CDR3 spans 12 residues. The sequence derives from a human donor with chronic lymphocytic leukemia. This specimen was PBMCs, taken after 24 months of ibrutinib treatment. This chain uses TRBV12-5 with TRBJ2-1; D is undetermined. CDR3 sequence (DNA): TGTGCTAGTTGGGATTCTTACAATGAGCAGTTCTTC. Its translation: CASWDSYNEQFF.